This T cell receptor (beta chain) was profiled in a study of T cells in localized non-small cell lung cancer. Study-wide points: In adjacent lung appeared a median 57 of the top 100 tumor clones.

The germline V gene encodes CDR1 MDHEN and CDR2 SYDVKM. V lost 10 bases to trimming and J lost 2 bases; unmatched junction nucleotides: 5. This CDR3 is built from 13 residues. This clone has just one count. Antigen specificity is unknown. Libraries were prepared by immunoSEQ multiplex PCR; TCRdb keeps only in-frame clonotypes and omits some of them. The repertoire holds 25,000 to 35,000 clones, with around 90% as singletons. V usage is TRBV28 and J usage is TRBJ2-1, with 7 nucleotides matching TRBD2. The specimen was PBMCs, collected before any cancer treatment. This TCR was sampled from a man between 40 and 70 years old with stage II lung adenocarcinoma. CDR3 DNA: TGTGCCACCTGCGGACTAGCCTACAATGAGCAGTTCTTC. Its protein is CATCGLAYNEQFF.